Following are 17 T cell receptor beta chains from one sample sequenced in a study of a mutant IDH1 vaccine in newly diagnosed glioma. TCRdb's copy holds only in-frame clones and misses some; the assay was immunoSEQ multiplex PCR. The sample has tens of thousands of clones, around 82% seen once. As to time point: week 35, safety follow-up. Doses comprised 300 ug of mutant IDH1 20-mer peptide each, plus topical imiquimod. These receptors lack a known antigen. The sequencing here drew on PBMCs, taken from a glioma patient whose treatment included an IDH1 peptide vaccine. The source of these receptors is a man aged 18 to 30 with glioma.

This clone showed up just a few times. CDR3 nucleotide sequence: TGTGCCAGCAGCGTACTAGCGGGGTGGTACGAGCAGTACTTC. It encodes CASSVLAGWYEQYF. The chain links TRBV14 to TRBJ2-7, with 10 bases that match TRBD2. Germline V gene lookup returns CDR1 SGHDN and CDR2 FVKESK. V lost 5 bases and J lost 4; bases outside the gene matches: 5. The CDR3 loop spans 14 amino acids.

The rearrangement links TRBV6-5 to TRBJ1-2; TRBD1 agrees at 7 bases. CDR3 length: 14 residues. Germline CDR1 and CDR2: MNHEY and SVGAGI. The J segment lost 2 bases and the V segment lost 5 bases, leaving 5 bases of the junction unmatched. CDR3 protein: CASSRGGQNYGYTF. In nucleotides, the CDR3 is TGTGCCAGCAGTCGTGGGGGACAGAACTATGGCTACACCTTC.

V and J are TRBV10-3 and TRBJ2-5; 9 bases match TRBD1. V was clipped by 8 bases and J by 4 bases; unmatched bases: 8. CDR3 length: 14 amino acids. Germline V gene sequence: CDR1 ENHRY, CDR2 SYGVKD. DNA of the CDR3: TGTGCCATCGGAAGGACAGGGGCGACAGAGACCCAGTACTTC. It translates to CAIGRTGATETQYF.

The chain couples TRBV4-1 to TRBJ2-7, with a weak D call TRBD2 (6 bases). Per the germline V gene, CDR1 is MGHRA and CDR2 is YSYEKL. The CDR3 is made up of 14 amino acids. V lost 4 bases and J lost 0, with 10 bases in between. The CDR3 protein is CASSLRGNSYEQYF. For the CDR3, the DNA is TGCGCCAGCAGCCTCCGGGGGAACTCCTACGAGCAGTACTTC.

V is TRBV6-1 and J is TRBJ2-1; TRBD1 matches at 9 bases. The CDR3 loop spans 16 amino acids. CDR1 and CDR2 (germline): MNHNS, SASEGT. J lost 8 bases, V lost 4 bases, and 12 bases had no gene match. The CDR3 here is CASSGLVKQGADEQFF. In DNA form, the CDR3 reads TGTGCCAGCAGTGGACTGGTGAAACAGGGGGCAGATGAGCAGTTCTTC.

The rearrangement uses TRBV14 and TRBJ2-2; TRBD1 agrees at 7 bases. J lost 6 bases, V lost 4 bases, and 14 bases had no gene match. From germline, CDR1 is SGHDN and CDR2 FVKESK. This CDR3 has 17 residues. In DNA form, the CDR3 reads TGTGCCAGCAGCCTCTCGACAGGGCCCAGCCGTGCCGGGGAGCTGTTTTTT. This encodes CASSLSTGPSRAGELFF.

The CDR3 spells CASRSDFSNQPQHF. CDR3 nucleotides: TGTGCCAGCAGGAGTGATTTTAGCAATCAGCCCCAGCATTTT. The rearrangement joins TRBV2 to TRBJ1-5; D remains unclear. Germline assignment: CDR1 SNHLY and CDR2 FYNNEI. V shed 6 bases and J shed 0 bases, with 9 bases lying between them. CDR3 length: 14 amino acids.

CDR3 coding DNA: TGTGCCATCAACGCACAGGGACAAGGGGACTATGGCTACACCTTC. Its translation is CAINAQGQGDYGYTF. The chain has TRBV10-3 and TRBJ1-2; possibly TRBD1 for D (6 bases). The germline V gene encodes CDR1 ENHRY and CDR2 SYGVKD. CDR3 length: 15 residues. The V end lost 7 bases, the J end lost 3 bases, and 18 bases lay between the germline ends.

In this sample, this clone turned up once. The chain employs TRBV19 and TRBJ2-7; 7 bases fit TRBD2. In germline, CDR1 is LNHDA, CDR2 SQIVND (reference sequence). V gave up 3 bases and J gave up 2 bases; unmatched junction bases: 4. This CDR3 comprises 14 residues. The CDR3 DNA reads TGTGCCAGTAGTATCGGGGGAGGGCCCTACGAGCAGTACTTC. Encoded protein: CASSIGGGPYEQYF.

The chain joins TRBV7-2 to TRBJ2-7; 7 bases agree with TRBD1. Unmatched junction bases numbered 12, after V lost 2 bases and J lost 5 bases. Germline CDR1 and CDR2: SGHTA and FQGNSA. CDR3 length: 16 amino acids. The CDR3 coding sequence is TGTGCCAGCAGCTTATTCCGGCCAGGGGGTCGCGACGAGCAGTACTTC. Its translation: CASSLFRPGGRDEQYF.

This chain uses TRBV6-5 with TRBJ1-2, with 8 positions matching TRBD1. The CDR3 covers 16 residues. Germline values: CDR1 MNHEY, CDR2 SVGAGI. Trimming cost V 4 bases and J 4 bases; bases outside gene matches: 11. For the CDR3, the DNA is TGTGCCAGCAGTTCCACAGGGGGGGCCGCCTCCTATGGCTACACCTTC. It encodes CASSSTGGAASYGYTF.

This chain connects TRBV4-3 to TRBJ2-1, with D possibly being TRBD2 (6 bases). Looked up from germline, CDR1 is LGHNA and CDR2 is YSLEER. The CDR3 contains 13 residues. Deletions cut 0 bases from V and 7 bases from J, with 7 bases between. The CDR3 reads CASSQDGRNEQFF. The CDR3, as DNA: TGCGCCAGCAGCCAAGACGGGAGAAATGAGCAGTTCTTC.

The rearrangement joins TRBV4-3 to TRBJ1-5; D gene ambiguous. Germline-derived CDR1 and CDR2 are LGHNA and YSLEER. This CDR3 region has 16 residues. The V and J ends lost 0 bases and 7 bases respectively, with 16 bases between them. The CDR3, as DNA: TGCGCCAGCAGCCAAGAAACGATTTGGGGAAGGCAGCCCCAGCATTTT. It yields the protein CASSQETIWGRQPQHF.

This rearrangement joins TRBV7-9 to TRBJ1-1; D may be TRBD1 (6 bases). The CDR3 runs to 12 residues. V was clipped by 7 bases and J by 6 bases, with 12 bases between them. Germline-derived CDR1 and CDR2 are SEHNR and FQNEAQ (reference sequence). CDR3 loop: CASTLGTSEAFF. The CDR3 coding sequence is TGTGCCAGCACCCTGGGGACATCTGAAGCTTTCTTT. The full variable domain, rest sourced from reference TRBV7-9 and TRBJ1-1, is DTGVSQNPRHKITKRGQNVTFRCDPISEHNRLYWYRQTLGQGPEFLTYFQNEAQLEKSRLLSDRFSAERPKGSFSTLEIQRTEQGDSAMYLCASTLGTSEAFFGQGTRLTVV.

The rearrangement links TRBV5-1 to TRBJ1-2; a weak D match, TRBD1 (5 bases). CDR3 length: 14 amino acids. The germline V gene encodes CDR1 SGHRS and CDR2 YFSETQ. V lost 5 bases and J lost 0, with 11 bases in between. The CDR3 nucleotides are TGCGCCAGCAGTCCGCGGGGACCTAACTATGGCTACACCTTC. Translated: CASSPRGPNYGYTF.

This clone was recorded once. The chain carries TRBV6-1 and TRBJ2-4; D unresolved. The CDR3 is made up of 14 amino acids. Per germline, CDR1 MNHNS and CDR2 SASEGT. Trimming took 3 bases from V and 5 from J, leaving 11 bases between them. The CDR3 nucleotides are TGTGCCAGCAGTGAGACCCCTCCCCAAAACATTCAGTACTTC. It specifies CASSETPPQNIQYF.

The V gene is TRBV19, the J gene TRBJ1-1; D call uncertain. This CDR3 is built from 11 residues. Trimming took off 3 bases at V and 10 bases at J, with 9 bases between the two ends. CDR1 LNHDA and CDR2 SQIVND come from the germline V gene (reference sequence). Written as DNA, the CDR3 is TGTGCCAGTAGTATCCCCGCCCGAGCTTTCTTT. Residues: CASSIPARAFF.